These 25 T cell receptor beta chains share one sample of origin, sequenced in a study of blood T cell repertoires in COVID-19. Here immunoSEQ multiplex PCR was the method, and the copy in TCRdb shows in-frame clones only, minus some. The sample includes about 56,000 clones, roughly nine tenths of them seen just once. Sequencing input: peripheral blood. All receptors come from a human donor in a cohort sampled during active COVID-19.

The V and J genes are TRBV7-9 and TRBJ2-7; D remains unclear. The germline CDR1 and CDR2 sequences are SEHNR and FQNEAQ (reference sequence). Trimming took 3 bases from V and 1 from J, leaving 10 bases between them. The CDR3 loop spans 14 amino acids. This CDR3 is CASSFVSLSYEQYF. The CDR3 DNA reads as TGTGCCAGCAGCTTCGTCAGTCTGTCCTACGAGCAGTACTTC.

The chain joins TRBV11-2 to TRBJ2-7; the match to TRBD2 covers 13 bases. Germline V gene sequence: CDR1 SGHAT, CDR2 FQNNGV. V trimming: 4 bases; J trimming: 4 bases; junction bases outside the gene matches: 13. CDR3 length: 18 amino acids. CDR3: CASSSRGGLAGRSYEQYF. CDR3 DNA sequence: TGTGCCAGCAGCTCCAGGGGGGGACTAGCGGGGAGATCGTACGAGCAGTACTTC.

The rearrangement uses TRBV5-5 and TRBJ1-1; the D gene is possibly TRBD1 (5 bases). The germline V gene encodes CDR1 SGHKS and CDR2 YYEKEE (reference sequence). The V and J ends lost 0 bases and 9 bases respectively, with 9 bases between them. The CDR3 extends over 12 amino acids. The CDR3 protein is CASSLEGIQAFF. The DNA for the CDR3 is TGTGCCAGCAGCTTGGAGGGGATTCAAGCTTTCTTT.

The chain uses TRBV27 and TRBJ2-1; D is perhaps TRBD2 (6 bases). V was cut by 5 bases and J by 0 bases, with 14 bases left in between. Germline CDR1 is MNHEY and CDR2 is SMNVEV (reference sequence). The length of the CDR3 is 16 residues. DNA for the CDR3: TGTGCCAGCAGTCGCAATCGGGGGAGCTCCTACAATGAGCAGTTCTTC. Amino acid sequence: CASSRNRGSSYNEQFF.

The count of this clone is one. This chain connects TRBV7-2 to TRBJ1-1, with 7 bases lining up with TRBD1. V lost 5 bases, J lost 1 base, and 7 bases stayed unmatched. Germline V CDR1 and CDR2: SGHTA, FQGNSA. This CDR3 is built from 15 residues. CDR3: CASSPRRQGNTEAFF. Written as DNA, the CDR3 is TGTGCCAGCAGCCCCCGAAGACAGGGGAACACTGAAGCTTTCTTT.

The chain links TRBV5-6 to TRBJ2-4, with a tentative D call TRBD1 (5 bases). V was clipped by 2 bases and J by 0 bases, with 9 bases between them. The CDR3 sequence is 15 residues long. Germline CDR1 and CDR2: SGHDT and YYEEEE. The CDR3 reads CASSFLQGAKNIQYF. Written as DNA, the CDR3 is TGTGCCAGCAGCTTTTTGCAGGGAGCCAAAAACATTCAGTACTTC.

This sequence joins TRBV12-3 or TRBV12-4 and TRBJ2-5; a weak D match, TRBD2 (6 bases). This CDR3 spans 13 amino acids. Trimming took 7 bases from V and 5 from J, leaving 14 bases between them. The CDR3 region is CASNPQEGETQYF. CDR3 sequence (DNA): TGTGCCAGCAATCCTCAGGAGGGGGAGACCCAGTACTTC.

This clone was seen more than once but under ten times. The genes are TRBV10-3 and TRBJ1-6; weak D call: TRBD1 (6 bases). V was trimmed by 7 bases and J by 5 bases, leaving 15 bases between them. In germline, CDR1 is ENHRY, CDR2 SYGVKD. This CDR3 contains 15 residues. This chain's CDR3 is CAIKSGVVDNSPLHF. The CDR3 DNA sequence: TGTGCCATCAAGTCAGGGGTGGTGGATAATTCACCCCTCCACTTT.

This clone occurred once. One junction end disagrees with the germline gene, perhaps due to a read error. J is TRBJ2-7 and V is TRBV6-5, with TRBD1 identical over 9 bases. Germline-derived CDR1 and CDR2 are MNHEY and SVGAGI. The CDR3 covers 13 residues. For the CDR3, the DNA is TGTGCCAGCAAGAGGGACAGGGCCTACGAGCAGTGCTTC. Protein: CASKRDRAYEQCF.

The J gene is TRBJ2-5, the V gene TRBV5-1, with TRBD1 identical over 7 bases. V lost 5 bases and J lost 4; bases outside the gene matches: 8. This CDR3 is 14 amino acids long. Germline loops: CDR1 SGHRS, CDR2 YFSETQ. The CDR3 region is CASRQGQPRETQYF. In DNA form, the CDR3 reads TGCGCCAGCAGGCAGGGACAGCCCCGAGAGACCCAGTACTTC.

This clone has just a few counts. The CDR3 DNA is TGTGCCAGCTCACACCGGGTGGACAGGGCGAACACCGGGGAGCTGTTTTTT. Translation gives CASSHRVDRANTGELFF. The genes are TRBV18 and TRBJ2-2, with 8 bases fitting TRBD1. This CDR3 region has 17 residues. V dropped 4 bases and J dropped 0; count of bases not matched to a gene: 7. Germline CDR1 is KGHSH and CDR2 is LQKENI.

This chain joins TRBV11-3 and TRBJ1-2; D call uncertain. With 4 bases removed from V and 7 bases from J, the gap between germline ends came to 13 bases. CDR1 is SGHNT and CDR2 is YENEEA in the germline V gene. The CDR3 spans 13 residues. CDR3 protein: CASSSDGEGGYTF. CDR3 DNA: TGTGCCAGCAGCTCGGACGGGGAGGGTGGCTACACCTTC.

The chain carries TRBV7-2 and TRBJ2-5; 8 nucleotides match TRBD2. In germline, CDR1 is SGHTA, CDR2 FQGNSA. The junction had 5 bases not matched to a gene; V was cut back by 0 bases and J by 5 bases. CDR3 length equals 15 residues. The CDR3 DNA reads TGTGCCAGCAGCTTAGCCCGGACTAGCATCGAGACCCAGTACTTC. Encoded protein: CASSLARTSIETQYF.

In DNA form, the CDR3 reads TGTGCCAGCTCACCAGCCGGGAGCACTGAAGCTTTCTTT. Protein sequence: CASSPAGSTEAFF. The chain employs TRBV18 and TRBJ1-1; D ambiguous. This CDR3 has 13 amino acids. Trimming removed 2 bases at V and 4 bases at J, with 8 bases between. Germline V gives CDR1 KGHSH, CDR2 LQKENI.

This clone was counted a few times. This CDR3 reads CASSIVWLAAYNEQFF. DNA for the CDR3: TGTGCCAGTAGTATCGTCTGGCTAGCGGCCTACAATGAGCAGTTCTTC. This chain uses TRBV19 with TRBJ2-1, with 7 positions matching TRBD2. Germline V gene sequence: CDR1 LNHDA, CDR2 SQIVND (reference sequence). The CDR3 is 16 residues long. V was pared by 3 bases and J by 2 bases, with 7 bases of the junction left unmatched.

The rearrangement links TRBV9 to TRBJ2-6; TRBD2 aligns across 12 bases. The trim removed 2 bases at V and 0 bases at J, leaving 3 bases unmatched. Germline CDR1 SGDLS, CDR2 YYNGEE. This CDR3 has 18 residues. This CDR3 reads CASSVTSGGYSGANVLTF. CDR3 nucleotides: TGTGCCAGCAGCGTGACTAGCGGGGGCTACTCTGGGGCCAACGTCCTGACTTTC.

Here the CDR3 reads CASSSGTHQETQYF. CDR3 DNA sequence: TGTGCCAGCAGCTCCGGGACACATCAAGAGACCCAGTACTTC. The chain links TRBV9 to TRBJ2-5; possible D gene TRBD1, 6 bases. CDR3 size: 14 residues. Germline CDR1 and CDR2: SGDLS and YYNGEE. Trimming pared 4 bases from V and 2 bases from J, leaving 12 bases between.

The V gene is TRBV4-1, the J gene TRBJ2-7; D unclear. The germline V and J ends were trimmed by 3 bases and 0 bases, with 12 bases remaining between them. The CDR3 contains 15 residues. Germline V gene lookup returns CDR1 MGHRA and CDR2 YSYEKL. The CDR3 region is CASSQSPEISYEQYF. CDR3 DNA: TGCGCCAGCAGCCAGAGCCCGGAGATCTCCTACGAGCAGTACTTC.

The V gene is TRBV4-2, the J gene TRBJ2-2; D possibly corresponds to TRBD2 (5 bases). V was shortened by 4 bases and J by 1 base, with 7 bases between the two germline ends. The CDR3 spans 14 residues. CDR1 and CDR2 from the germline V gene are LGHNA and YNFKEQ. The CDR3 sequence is CASSPAGNTGELFF. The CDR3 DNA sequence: TGTGCCAGCAGCCCGGCGGGGAACACCGGGGAGCTGTTTTTT.

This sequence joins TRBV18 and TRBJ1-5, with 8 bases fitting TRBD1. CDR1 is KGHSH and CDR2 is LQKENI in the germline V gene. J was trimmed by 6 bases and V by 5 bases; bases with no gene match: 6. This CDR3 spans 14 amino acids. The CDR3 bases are TGTGCCAGCTCATCGACAGGGGAGGGTCAGCCCCAGCATTTT. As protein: CASSSTGEGQPQHF.

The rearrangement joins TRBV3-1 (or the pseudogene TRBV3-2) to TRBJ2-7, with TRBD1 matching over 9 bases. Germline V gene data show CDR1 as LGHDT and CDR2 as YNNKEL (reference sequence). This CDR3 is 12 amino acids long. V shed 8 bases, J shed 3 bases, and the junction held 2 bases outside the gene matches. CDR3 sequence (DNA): TGTGCCAGCGGGACAGGGTTCTACGAGCAGTACTTC. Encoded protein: CASGTGFYEQYF.

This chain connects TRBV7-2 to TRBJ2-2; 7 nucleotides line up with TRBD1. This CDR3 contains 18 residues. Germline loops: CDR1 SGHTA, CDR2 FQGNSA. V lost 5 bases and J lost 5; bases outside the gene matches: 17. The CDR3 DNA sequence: TGTGCCAGCAGCCCCTCCCTTAGACAGGGTGAACCTACCGGGGAGCTGTTTTTT. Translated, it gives CASSPSLRQGEPTGELFF.

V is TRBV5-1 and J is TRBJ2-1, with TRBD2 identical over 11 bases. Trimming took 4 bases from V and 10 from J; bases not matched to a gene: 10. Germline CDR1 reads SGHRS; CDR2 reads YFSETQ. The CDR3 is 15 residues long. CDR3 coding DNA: TGCGCCAGCAGCCTTTCGACTAGCGGGGAATCCGAGCAGTTCTTC. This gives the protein CASSLSTSGESEQFF.

CDR3 nucleotides: TGTGCCAGCACCCCCAGGTTTGGCTACACCTTC. Translated: CASTPRFGYTF. The chain carries TRBV2 and TRBJ1-2, with D uncertain. The ends were cut back, 7 bases at V and 7 bases at J, with 10 bases in the middle. Germline CDR1 and CDR2: SNHLY and FYNNEI. There are 11 residues in the CDR3.

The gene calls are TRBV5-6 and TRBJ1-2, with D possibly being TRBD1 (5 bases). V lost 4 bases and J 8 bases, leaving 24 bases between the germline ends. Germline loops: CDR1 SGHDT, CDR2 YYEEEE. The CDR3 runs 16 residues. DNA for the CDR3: TGTGCCAGCAGCCCGCGTTCCAGGGAGGGTTTGCGAGGCTACACCTTC. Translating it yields CASSPRSREGLRGYTF.